The clone carrying this TCR beta chain was counted ten times or more. Deletions cut 5 bases from V and 1 base from J, with 11 bases between. The CDR3 totals 14 residues. Germline V lookup: CDR1 LNHDA, CDR2 SQIVND (reference sequence). Uncontrolled infection, other autoimmune disease, pregnancy or lactation disqualified patients from enrolment. These data are taken from a study of T cells in Graves' hyperthyroidism and ophthalmopathy. The investigators amplified TCR beta CDR3 regions from RNA transcripts. When the TCR CDR3 underwent first-round RT-PCR, the HTBI primer set was used. One entry per CDR3 protein, called by TCRdb with MiXCR from the multiplex PCR reads. The data hold about 360,000 distinct CDR3 sequences, with 13% observed a single time.

The V call is TRBV19, the J call TRBJ1-1; the D is unclear. Material: blood. The origin of this receptor is a woman aged 18-29 years with Graves' hyperthyroidism. CDR3 in amino acids: CASSATFTNTEAFF. In DNA form, the CDR3 reads TGTGCCAGTAGTGCGACATTCACGAACACTGAAGCTTTCTTT.